One T cell receptor (beta chain) is described in this entry. TCRdb's table, derived via immunoSEQ multiplex PCR, lists solely in-frame clones and lacks some. This sample has about 230,000 clones, with roughly four fifths found just once. Cohorts were determined from participant-reported clinical history. This specimen comes from a study of blood T cell repertoires in COVID-19. Turning to the study itself: There were acute and convalescent COVID-19 samples, and they came from the United States, Italy and Spain. T cells, B-cell-depleted T cells, or PBMCs provided the cDNA or gDNA that served as material.

The specimen was PBMCs or T cells enriched from blood (not recorded which). The receptor was derived from a man in his 60s who had recovered from COVID-19.

The CDR3 sequence is CASRTGQGQGQPQHF. The CDR3 nucleotides read TGTGCCAGTCGAACCGGACAGGGACAAGGTCAGCCCCAGCATTTT. The rearrangement uses TRBV19 and TRBJ1-5; TRBD1 matches at 8 bases. The V segment lost 8 bases and the J segment 6 bases; nucleotides outside the gene matches: 12. Germline values: CDR1 LNHDA, CDR2 SQIVND (reference sequence). The CDR3 sequence is 15 residues long.